This T cell receptor (beta chain) appears in the sequencing data of a study of radiotherapy plus CTLA-4 blockade in lung cancer (dated 2018 in TCRdb). In terms of the full investigation: Objective responses were observed in approximately 17% of enrolled patients, and disease control was achieved in approximately 30%. Results and caveats for the whole study, not just this receptor: After treatment with radiotherapy and ipilimumab, TCR clones that originated in tumors expanded in peripheral blood. Increased serum interferon-beta after radiation, together with early dynamic changes in blood T cell clones, were reported to be the strongest predictors of response.

Remarks on this clone: The antigen it binds to is not known. No much larger clone is present one base from it, and per-base qualities are unavailable.

The study evaluated CTLA-4 blockade (ipilimumab) given together with focal radiation therapy in patients who had chemo-refractory metastatic non-small-cell lung cancer. Library preparation was by the immunoSEQ multiplex PCR assay. In its TCRdb copy, this immuneACCESS table keeps in-frame sequences only and misses some clones. Where compared with another copy, unresolved V genes explain less than half of these, and the others have no known cause. The table for this sample lists 30,000 to 40,000 clones; less than 75% of them were counted only once. The ten largest clones represent under 4.5% of the sample. The receptor's source is a human donor with non-small cell lung cancer who had stable disease on radiotherapy plus ipilimumab. The sequencing here drew on peripheral blood, taken from a patient treated with radiotherapy plus ipilimumab.

The nucleotide sequence is TGCGCCAGCAGCGCCGGTAGCGGGAGGGGGCAGTTCTTC. Its translation is CASSAGSGRGQFF. The chain is assembled from TRBV10-2 and TRBJ2-1, with 11 middle bases fitting TRBD2. CDR1 WSHSY and CDR2 SAAADI were looked up in the germline V gene. V is cut back by 6 bases and J by 12 bases, with 7 bases in the junction unmatched. Measured from the cysteine to the phenylalanine, the CDR3 is 13 residues long. Only the CDR3 part of the read is kept: 39 bases, read in frame from the first base.